Following are 20 T cell receptor beta chains from one sample sequenced in a study of patients and donors after allogeneic stem cell transplantation. MiXCR, run by TCRdb on the RT-PCR reads, gives a single entry per CDR3 protein. The sample yields some 230,000 distinct CDR3 sequences, around an eighth seen once. Material: blood, either unsorted or a sorted T cell fraction (not recorded which). The receptor set was obtained from a human donor who was either an allogeneic HSCT recipient or a stem cell or donor lymphocyte infusion donor (not recorded which). It is not recorded whose cells these are; they may come from a transplant donor.

The chain links TRBV5-1 to TRBJ2-5; maybe TRBD1 (7 bases). Deletions cut 5 bases from V and 5 bases from J, with 16 bases between. CDR3 length equals 14 residues. The V gene's germline CDR1 is SGHRS and CDR2 YFSETQ. The CDR3, as DNA: TGCGCCAGCAGTCTGACAGGGAGGAGGGAGACCCAGTACTTC. This gives the protein CASSLTGRRETQYF.

This clonotype occurred a few times. The rearrangement uses TRBV7-9 and TRBJ2-1; D is perhaps TRBD1 or TRBD2 (6 bases each). CDR1 SEHNR and CDR2 FQNEAQ come from the germline V gene (reference sequence). The CDR3 covers 14 residues. V dropped 3 bases and J dropped 8 bases, with 14 bases sitting between them. In nucleotides, the CDR3 is TGTGCCAGCAGCTTCACGGGAGCAGGGGATGAGCAGTTCTTC. This gives the protein CASSFTGAGDEQFF.

This clonotype was found many times. The chain has TRBV5-1 and TRBJ2-2, with 13 bases aligning to TRBD2. J gave up 5 bases and V 3 bases, and 19 bases lay outside the gene matches. This CDR3 region has 21 residues. Germline loops: CDR1 SGHRS, CDR2 YFSETQ. The CDR3 DNA sequence: TGCGCCAGCAGCTCGCAGGGGACTAGCGGGAAGAGGGGTCCTCCAACCGGGGAGCTGTTTTTT. Protein sequence: CASSSQGTSGKRGPPTGELFF.

V gene TRBV12-3 or TRBV12-4 combines with J gene TRBJ2-7; D uncertain. This CDR3 is 12 amino acids long. With 2 bases removed from V and 11 bases from J, the gap between germline ends came to 13 bases. In DNA form, the CDR3 reads TGTGCCAGCAGTTTAAAGGGCCTCTTGGAGTACTTC. Its protein is CASSLKGLLEYF.

This clonotype was detected only a few times. The chain links TRBV19 to TRBJ1-2; D is ambiguous. CDR3 size: 18 residues. From germline, CDR1 is LNHDA and CDR2 SQIVND (reference sequence). Between the trimmed V and J ends, which lost 5 bases and 1 base, there was a span of 23 bases. Written as DNA, the CDR3 is TGTGCCAGTAGTCCCGTAGGCAGAGATTATGAAAATAACTATGGCTACACCTTC. This gives the protein CASSPVGRDYENNYGYTF.

The chain links TRBV7-2 to TRBJ1-2, with a weak D call TRBD1 (6 bases). Germline assignment: CDR1 SGHTA and CDR2 FQGNSA. The germline V and J ends were trimmed by 1 base and 6 bases, with 9 bases remaining between them. This CDR3 is 13 amino acids long. The CDR3 DNA reads TGTGCCAGCAGCTTAGAGGGACATAATGGCTACACCTTC. Translated: CASSLEGHNGYTF. The full variable domain, its missing parts supplied by reference TRBV7-2 and TRBJ1-2, is GAGVSQSPSNKVTEKGKDVELRCDPISGHTALYWYRQSLGQGLEFLIYFQGNSAPDKSGLPSDRFSAERTGGSVSTLTIQRTQQEDSAVYLCASSLEGHNGYTFGSGTRLTVV.

The chain employs TRBV4-3 and TRBJ2-7; TRBD1 matches 8 bases. In germline, CDR1 is LGHNA, CDR2 YSLEER. Germline trimming cut 4 bases from V and 6 bases from J; bases unmatched to any gene: 5. The length of the CDR3 is 13 residues. Here the CDR3 DNA reads TGCGCCAGCAGCCCCCAGGGGACAGGCGAGCAGTACTTC. As protein: CASSPQGTGEQYF.

This chain joins TRBV3-1 and TRBJ2-4; 7 bases are shared with TRBD2. The germline gives CDR1 LGHDT, CDR2 YNNKEL (reference sequence). V was clipped by 1 base and J by 8 bases; unmatched bases: 5. There are 14 residues in the CDR3. CDR3: CASSQVAGGHIQYF. The CDR3 DNA follows: TGTGCCAGCAGCCAAGTAGCGGGTGGACACATTCAGTACTTC.

This clonotype was counted between two and nine times. The rearrangement links TRBV6-5 to TRBJ1-2; D not certain. The CDR3 extends over 15 amino acids. V was cut by 3 bases and J by 2 bases, with 13 bases left in between. Germline-derived CDR1 and CDR2 are MNHEY and SVGAGI. The CDR3 protein is CASSYKADPNYGYTF. DNA of the CDR3: TGTGCCAGCAGTTATAAGGCGGATCCGAACTATGGCTACACCTTC.

The chain uses TRBV27 and TRBJ2-7; D tentatively reads TRBD1 or TRBD2 (5 bases each). The CDR3 runs 15 residues. CDR1 and CDR2 (germline): MNHEY, SMNVEV (reference sequence). V gave up 2 bases and J gave up 2 bases, with 13 bases separating them. The CDR3 DNA reads as TGTGCCAGCAGTTTAAGTGAGGGGCTCGCCTACGAGCAGTACTTC. Its protein is CASSLSEGLAYEQYF.

This clonotype was detected only a few times. The chain joins TRBV6-2 or TRBV6-3 to TRBJ2-5; 9 positions match TRBD1. The CDR3 loop spans 15 amino acids. Germline CDR1 MNHEY, CDR2 SVGEGT. V lost 2 bases and J lost 5; bases outside the gene matches: 6. The CDR3 spells CASSYPSTGGETQYF. CDR3 DNA sequence: TGTGCCAGCAGTTACCCATCGACAGGGGGGGAGACCCAGTACTTC.

The rearrangement links TRBV7-8 to TRBJ1-3; D is undetermined. The CDR3 loop spans 15 amino acids. Germline V lookup: CDR1 SGHVS, CDR2 FQNEAQ. V lost 4 bases, J lost 0 bases, and 10 bases lay in between. The CDR3 sequence: CASSSWPHSGNTIYF. CDR3 coding DNA: TGTGCCAGCAGCTCCTGGCCACACTCTGGAAACACCATATATTTT.

The sample holds a few counts of this clonotype. The V gene is TRBV18, the J gene TRBJ2-7, with 7 bases lining up with TRBD1. The CDR3 loop spans 16 amino acids. Trimming removed 3 bases from V and 4 bases from J; junction bases left unmatched: 12. Germline CDR1 reads KGHSH; CDR2 reads LQKENI. The CDR3 bases are TGTGCCAGCTCACCGAACGTCCCGGGACAGTTTTACGAGCAGTACTTC. Translation gives CASSPNVPGQFYEQYF.

The chain combines TRBV10-3 with TRBJ1-2; TRBD1 aligns across 7 bases. Germline loops: CDR1 ENHRY, CDR2 SYGVKD. The J segment lost 4 bases and the V segment lost 5 bases, leaving 10 bases of the junction unmatched. The CDR3 contains 15 residues. The CDR3 loop reads CAISPTIQGSYGYTF. CDR3 bases: TGTGCCATCAGTCCGACCATACAGGGGTCCTATGGCTACACCTTC.

This clonotype was observed at least ten times. This chain uses TRBV12-3 or TRBV12-4 with TRBJ1-1, with D hard to call. Trimming shortened V by 5 bases and J by 3 bases, and 16 bases separated the two germline ends. This CDR3 has 15 amino acids. The CDR3 nucleotides read TGTGCCAGCAGTGGACTTAACGACGGGGACACTGAAGCTTTCTTT. Its translation is CASSGLNDGDTEAFF.

The genes are TRBV6-1 and TRBJ2-1; D gene uncertain. The germline gives CDR1 MNHNS, CDR2 SASEGT. This CDR3 is built from 14 residues. Trimming took 6 bases from V and 7 from J, leaving 16 bases between them. Written as DNA, the CDR3 is TGTGCCAGCAGCCCGCTATTAACTGTGAATGAGCAGTTCTTC. This translates into CASSPLLTVNEQFF.

This clonotype has a handful of counts. V is TRBV7-6 and J is TRBJ1-1; D is ambiguous. CDR3 length equals 12 residues. The ends were cut back, 5 bases at V and 7 bases at J, with 11 bases in the middle. Germline V CDR1 and CDR2: SGHVS, FNYEAQ. In DNA form, the CDR3 reads TGTGCCAGCAGCCTACGGGCCGGTGAAGCTTTCTTT. Amino acids: CASSLRAGEAFF.

Only a few counts were recorded for this clonotype. The chain links TRBV28 to TRBJ1-6; D may be TRBD1 (6 bases). The CDR3 extends over 15 amino acids. CDR1 MDHEN and CDR2 SYDVKM come from the germline V gene. Between the trimmed V and J ends, which lost 8 bases and 3 bases, there was a span of 14 bases. In DNA form, the CDR3 reads TGTGCCAGCCATAGGGGGGAAAACTATAATTCACCCCTCCACTTT. It is translated as CASHRGENYNSPLHF.

This clonotype appeared a few times. This sequence joins TRBV7-2 and TRBJ2-1; D gene uncertain. CDR3 length: 15 amino acids. The germline V gene encodes CDR1 SGHTA and CDR2 FQGNSA. V was cut by 5 bases and J by 2 bases, with 13 bases left in between. The chain's CDR3 is CASSKGTEPYNEQFF. The CDR3 DNA reads as TGTGCCAGCAGCAAGGGAACCGAGCCCTACAATGAGCAGTTCTTC. Full variable domain (missing parts from reference TRBV7-2 and TRBJ2-1): GAGVSQSPSNKVTEKGKDVELRCDPISGHTALYWYRQSLGQGLEFLIYFQGNSAPDKSGLPSDRFSAERTGGSVSTLTIQRTQQEDSAVYLCASSKGTEPYNEQFFGPGTRLTVL.

This clonotype was detected many times. The chain carries TRBV4-2 and TRBJ2-3; TRBD1 matches at 9 bases. The germline CDR1 and CDR2 sequences are LGHNA and YNFKEQ. The CDR3 is 16 residues long. The V and J ends lost 4 bases and 6 bases, in that order; junction bases with no gene match: 11. CDR3 in DNA: TGTGCCAGCAGCCGGAGAACAGGGGGCGGGAAGGATACGCAGTATTTT. Residues: CASSRRTGGGKDTQYF.